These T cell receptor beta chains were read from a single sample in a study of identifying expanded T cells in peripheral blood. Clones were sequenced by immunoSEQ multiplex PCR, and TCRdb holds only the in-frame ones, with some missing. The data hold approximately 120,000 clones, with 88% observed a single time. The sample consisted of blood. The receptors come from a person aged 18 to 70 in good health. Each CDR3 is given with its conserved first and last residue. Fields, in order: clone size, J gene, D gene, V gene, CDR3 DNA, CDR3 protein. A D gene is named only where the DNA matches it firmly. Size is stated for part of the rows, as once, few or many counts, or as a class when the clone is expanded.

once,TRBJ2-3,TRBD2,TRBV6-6,TGTGCCAGCAGCCTTCTGGGGGGGGGAACAGATACGCAGTATTTT,CASSLLGGGTDTQYF
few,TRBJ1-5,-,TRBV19,TGTGCCAGTAGCCCTGGCCTTAATCAGCCCCAGCATTTT,CASSPGLNQPQHF
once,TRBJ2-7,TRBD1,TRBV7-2,TGTGCCAGCAGCTTAGTAGGGACAGGGGGTCTAGGGGAGCAGTACTTC,CASSLVGTGGLGEQYF
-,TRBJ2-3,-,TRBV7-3,TGTGCCAGCAGCCCCCTTCCGGGGGCGTTTTTAGATACGCAGTATTTT,CASSPLPGAFLDTQYF
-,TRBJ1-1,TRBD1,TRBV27,TGTGCCAGCAGTTTGCGGACAGGCGTGAACACTGAAGCTTTCTTT,CASSLRTGVNTEAFF
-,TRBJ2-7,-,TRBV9,TGTGCCAGCAGCTCGCACCTGACTGACGAGCAGTACTTC,CASSSHLTDEQYF
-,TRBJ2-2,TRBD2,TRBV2,TGTGCCAGCGTCTGGCGGGAGGGCACCGGGGAGCTGTTTTTT,CASVWREGTGELFF
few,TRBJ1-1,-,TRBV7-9,TGTGCCAGCAGCTTAGTAATTCCGAACACTGAAGCTTTCTTT,CASSLVIPNTEAFF
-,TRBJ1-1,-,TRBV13,TGTGCCAGCAGCTCAGGCCGTACTGAAGCTTTCTTT,CASSSGRTEAFF
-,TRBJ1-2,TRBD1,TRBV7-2,TGTGCCAGCAGCTTAGGAGGGGGCGTTGGCTATGGCTACACCTTC,CASSLGGGVGYGYTF
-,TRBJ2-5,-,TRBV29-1,TGCAGCGTTGAGACGGGGATGAAAAAGACCCAGTACTTC,CSVETGMKKTQYF
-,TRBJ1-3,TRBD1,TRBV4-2,TGTGCCAGCAGCCAAGAAAGGACAGGCAGGAACACCATATATTTT,CASSQERTGRNTIYF
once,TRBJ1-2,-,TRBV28,TGTGCCAGCAGTCCCTTCCCTAACTATGGCTACACCTTC,CASSPFPNYGYTF
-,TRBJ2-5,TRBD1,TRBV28,TGTGCCAGCAGTGGAACAGGACAGGGTGGGGAGACCCAGTACTTC,CASSGTGQGGETQYF
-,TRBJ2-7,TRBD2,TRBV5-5,TGTGCCAGCAGCCCCGGGACTAGCGGAGACAGCTACGAGCAGTACTTC,CASSPGTSGDSYEQYF
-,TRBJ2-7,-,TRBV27,TGTGCCAGCAGTTTTGAAGCGAGCTCCTACGAGCAGTACTTC,CASSFEASSYEQYF
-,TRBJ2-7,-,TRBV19,TGTGCCAGTAGTAATGGTCCCAGCTCCTACGAGCAGTACTTC,CASSNGPSSYEQYF
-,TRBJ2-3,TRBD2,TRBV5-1,TGCGCCAGCAGCTTGGGACTAGCGGGGGCAGATACGCAGTATTTT,CASSLGLAGADTQYF
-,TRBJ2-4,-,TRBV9,TGTGCCAGCAGCGGGGGAAACATTCAGTACTTC,CASSGGNIQYF
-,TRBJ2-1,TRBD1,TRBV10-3,TGTGCCATCAGTGAAGACAGGGGCAATGAGCAGTTCTTC,CAISEDRGNEQFF
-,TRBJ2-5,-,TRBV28,TGTGCCAGCAGTTTATATGGGGTCCAGTACTTC,CASSLYGVQYF
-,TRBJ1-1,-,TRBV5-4,TGTGCCAGCAGGCATGATGTGAACGCTGAAGCTTTCTTT,CASRHDVNAEAFF
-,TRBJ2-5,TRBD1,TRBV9,TGTGCCAGCAGCGTAGGGACAGGGTATTCAGAGACCCAGTACTTC,CASSVGTGYSETQYF
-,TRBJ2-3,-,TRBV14,TGTGCCAGCAGCCAAGAGAGGCTGACAGATACGCAGTATTTT,CASSQERLTDTQYF
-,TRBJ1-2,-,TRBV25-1,TGTGCCAGCAGTGAATTGGGTAGCCACTATGGCTACACCTTC,CASSELGSHYGYTF
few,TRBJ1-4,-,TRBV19,TGTGCCAGTAGTACGGACAGTTGGGCAACTAATGAAAAACTGTTTTTT,CASSTDSWATNEKLFF
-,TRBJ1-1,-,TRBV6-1,TGTGCCGTCCGGGACATCCTAGACACTGAAGCTTTCTTT,CAVRDILDTEAFF
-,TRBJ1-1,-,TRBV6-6,TGTGCCAGCAACAAGGACACTGAAGCTTTCTTT,CASNKDTEAFF
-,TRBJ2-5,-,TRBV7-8,TGTGCCAGCAGCTTAGTTTTCAGGCAAGAGACCCAGTACTTC,CASSLVFRQETQYF
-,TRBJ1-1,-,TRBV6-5,TGTGCCAGCAGTACCCCCGGGGGGGAGACTGAAGCTTTCTTT,CASSTPGGETEAFF
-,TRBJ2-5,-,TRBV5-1,TGCGCCAGCAGCGCATGGGGTGCCAGGGCGCAAGAGACCCAGTACTTC,CASSAWGARAQETQYF
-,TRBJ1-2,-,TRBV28,TGTGCCAGCAGCGGAGGGGGTGCTCAGAACTATGGCTACACCTTC,CASSGGGAQNYGYTF
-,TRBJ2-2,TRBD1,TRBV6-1,TGTGCCAGCTACCAGTTGGACAGGGGAGGCGGGGAGCTGTTTTTT,CASYQLDRGGGELFF
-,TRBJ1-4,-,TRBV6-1,TGTGCCAGCAGGGGAACGGACACTGAAAAACTGTTTTTT,CASRGTDTEKLFF
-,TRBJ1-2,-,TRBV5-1,TGCGCCAGCAGCTTCACGGGTACAAGTGGCTACACCTTC,CASSFTGTSGYTF
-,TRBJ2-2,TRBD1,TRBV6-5,TGTGCCAGCAGAGGACAGGGATACACCGGGGAGCTGTTTTTT,CASRGQGYTGELFF
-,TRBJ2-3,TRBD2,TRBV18,TGTGCCAGCTCACCGGAGGGACTAGCGGGAGCGTCAGATACGCAGTATTTT,CASSPEGLAGASDTQYF
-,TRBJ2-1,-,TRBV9,TGTGCCAGCAGCGTAGGCGGCGGCTCCTACAATGAGCAGTTCTTC,CASSVGGGSYNEQFF
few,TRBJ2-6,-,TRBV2,TGTGCCAGCAGCTGGACTACTGGGGCCAACGTCCTGACTTTC,CASSWTTGANVLTF
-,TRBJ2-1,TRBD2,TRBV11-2,TGTGCCAGCAGCCCCCGGACTAGCGGGGAGGGGGTCTACAATGAGCAGTTCTTC,CASSPRTSGEGVYNEQFF
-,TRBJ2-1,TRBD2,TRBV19,TGTGCCAGTAGTAGGCTAGCGGGAGCTGTTGAGCAGTTCTTC,CASSRLAGAVEQFF
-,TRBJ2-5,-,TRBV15,TGTGCCACCAGCAGGGGCCGGGGGCAAGAGCAGTACTTC,CATSRGRGQEQYF
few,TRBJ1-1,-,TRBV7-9,TGTGCCAGCACCACCCCGGGTGTGAACACTGAAGCTTTCTTT,CASTTPGVNTEAFF